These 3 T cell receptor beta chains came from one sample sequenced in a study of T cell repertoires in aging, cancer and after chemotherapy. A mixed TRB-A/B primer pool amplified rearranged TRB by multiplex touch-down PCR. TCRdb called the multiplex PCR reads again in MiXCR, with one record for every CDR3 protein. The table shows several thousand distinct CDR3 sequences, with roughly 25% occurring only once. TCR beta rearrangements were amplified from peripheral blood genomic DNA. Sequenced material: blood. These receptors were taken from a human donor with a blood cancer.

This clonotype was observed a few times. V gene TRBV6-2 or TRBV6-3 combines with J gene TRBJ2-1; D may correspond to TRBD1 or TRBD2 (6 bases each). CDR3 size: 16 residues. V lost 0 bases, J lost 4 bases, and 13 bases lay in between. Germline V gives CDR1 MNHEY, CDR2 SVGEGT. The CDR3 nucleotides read TGTGCCAGCAGTTACTCCAGGGGAGGATTATACAATGAGCAGTTCTTC. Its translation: CASSYSRGGLYNEQFF.

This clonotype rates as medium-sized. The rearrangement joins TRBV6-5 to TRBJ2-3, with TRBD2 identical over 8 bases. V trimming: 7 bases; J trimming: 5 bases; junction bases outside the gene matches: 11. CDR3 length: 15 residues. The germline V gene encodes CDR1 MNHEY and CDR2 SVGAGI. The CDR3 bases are TGTGCCAGCACCCTCAGCGGGAGAGTAATAGATACGCAGTATTTT. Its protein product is CASTLSGRVIDTQYF.

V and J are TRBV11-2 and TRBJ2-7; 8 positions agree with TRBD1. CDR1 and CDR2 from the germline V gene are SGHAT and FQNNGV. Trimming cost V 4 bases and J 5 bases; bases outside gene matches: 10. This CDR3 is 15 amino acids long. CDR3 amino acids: CASSSLKGQGNEQYF. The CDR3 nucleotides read TGTGCCAGCAGCTCCTTAAAAGGACAGGGTAACGAGCAGTACTTC.